The table lists the clone carrying this TCR beta chain with a few counts. The treatment is: oral pan-JAK inhibitor, 5-10 mg twice daily. This sample is drawn from a study of CD8+ T cells in alopecia areata. The authors extracted RNA and reverse transcribed it into cDNA as the sequencing template. Measured with immunoSEQ multiplex PCR; TCRdb has only the in-frame clones, and not every one. This sample has about 270,000 clones, with about 60% found just once. The germline CDR1 and CDR2 sequences are SGHDN and FVKESK. V dropped 0 bases and J dropped 3 bases, with 12 bases sitting between them. The CDR3 is made up of 15 amino acids.

The sequenced sample was CD4+ T cells sorted from blood, obtained around week 52, from a patient treated with tofacitinib. The origin of this receptor is a human donor with alopecia areata. The chain employs TRBV14 and TRBJ2-7, with D possibly being TRBD2 (5 bases). The DNA for the CDR3 is TGTGCCAGCAGCCAAGATCTGAGCGGTGTCTACGAGCAGTACTTC. Its protein product is CASSQDLSGVYEQYF.